This T cell receptor beta chain was identified in a study of blood T cell repertoires in COVID-19 (dated by TCRdb to the early 2020s). Background for the entire study: The collaborator samples originated in the United States, Italy and Spain and spanned the acute and convalescent phases of COVID-19. The prospective study material was composed of cDNA or gDNA derived from T cells, B-cell-depleted T cells, or PBMCs. The dataset comprised deeply sampled blood TCRbeta repertoires from subjects exposed to, actively infected with, or recovered from COVID-19. The repertoires were released in a freely available public database intended as a resource for research on the immune response to SARS-CoV-2. The samples were drawn from two sources: the first 160 participants of the ongoing ImmuneRACE study, and 1,200 or so subjects contributed by 6 global collaborators. A de-identified subject ID, COVID-19 status, age in years and sex were almost always included in the sample metadata. Where HLA class I and class II types were available, the types were taken from metadata supplied by the sample provider, not from assay-based typing.

With respect to this clone: Its antigen is not yet known. No base-level quality is on record; no much larger clone is a single base apart.

What the research found in general, with its limitations: The amount of clinical and demographic metadata varied by source and participant and was provided uncurated.

The germline V gene yields SQVTM for CDR1 and ANQGSEA for CDR2. V and J are truncated by 5 bases and 6 bases respectively, leaving an intervening sequence of 13 bases. The CDR3 numbers 12 residues from cysteine through phenylalanine. Of all the DNA, just the CDR3 is kept, 36 bases in frame from base 1. TCRbeta CDR3 regions were amplified from genomic DNA by means of the immunoSEQ Assay, a bias-controlled multiplex PCR. Under the source paper's analysis protocol: Within the assay, amplification of reference gene primers was used to estimate how many nucleated cells each sample contained. To quantify the absolute abundance of each unique TCRbeta CDR3 rearrangement, sequence reads were collapsed and filtered. For each sample, productive Simpson clonality was calculated by taking the square root of Simpson's diversity index across productive rearrangements. Held by TCRdb, this immuneACCESS table contains in-frame sequences only and omits some clones. Under half of the omission traces to an unresolved V gene where checked; the cause of the rest is unknown. The V and J calls and the clone size are those of that table, but D and trimming were determined from the DNA. This sample holds some 60,000 clones; 80% to 95% were observed only once. The ten largest clones capture approximately 2.3% of the sample.

Each collaborating institution followed its own protocols to collect whole blood in K2EDTA tubes. Collaborator samples were shipped for TCRbeta analysis as frozen whole blood, isolated PBMCs, or DNA extracted from either sample type. Material: peripheral blood. This sequence was found in a man aged 55 to 70 with acute or convalescent COVID-19. The V gene is TRBV29-1 and the J gene is TRBJ1-2; a tentative D match to TRBD1 spans 6 bases. The CDR3 protein sequence reads: CSVKYRDDGYTF. The sequence in DNA is TGCAGCGTTAAGTACAGGGATGATGGCTACACCTTC.